What follows describes a single T cell receptor beta chain. The antigen is not known. The data were obtained in a study of T cell responses to AZD1222 COVID-19 vaccine. Some clones are missing from TCRdb's copy, which holds only in-frame ones; the method was immunoSEQ multiplex PCR. Here the sample spans about 120,000 clones, roughly 90% being singletons. The CDR3 spans 21 residues. Study-wide findings and caveats: A mostly white British donor set with more females was recruited, and clonal diversity was possibly underestimated. Spike-specific TCR breadth and depth were elevated following two AZD1222 doses. The study found vaccine-associated CD4 TCRs spanning spike, dominant at 160-218 and 743-854.

The material was peripheral blood, obtained 28 days after the second dose of the MenACWY control vaccine. This sequence originates from an adult who received the MenACWY meningococcal vaccine as a control. This chain links TRBV21-1 with TRBJ1-6; the DNA was not used to check the table's D call, TRBD1. TRBV21-1 is a pseudogene segment. CDR3 region: CASRYRTGPRIDLPYNSPLHF. In nucleotides, the CDR3 is TGTGCCAGCAGGTACCGAACAGGCCCTCGAATAGACTTACCCTATAATTCACCCCTCCACTTT.